Detailed here is one TCR beta chain. Its antigen has not been determined. Qualities for individual bases were not recorded, and no much larger clone is one base off. From its cysteine to its phenylalanine, the CDR3 spans 15 amino acids. Of all the DNA, just the CDR3 is kept, 45 bases in frame from base 1. V drops 2 bases and J drops 8 bases, leaving 17 bases in between. Reading the germline V gene gives CDR1 SGHRS and CDR2 YFSETQ. This sample was included in a study of cytomegalovirus exposure and HLA in healthy donors (dated by TCRdb to about 2017). Context from the whole study: A later analysis indicated that the 130 or so validation repertoires were generated on the platform also employed for the roughly 730 repertoires of the first cohort. The study aimed to test whether signatures of past pathogen exposure could be identified by cataloging public T cell receptors. To predict cytomegalovirus infection status, the study combined high-throughput TCR immunosequencing, statistical association of individual TCRs with disease status, and machine learning. In addition to the first cohort of 650 to 750 subjects, a separate validation cohort of 120 different subjects was used. Results the study describes overall, beyond this receptor: A total of 164 TCR beta chains were listed by the study as associated with cytomegalovirus. In a later analysis, TCRs clustered in the first cohort were found to also tend to co-occur in the 120 or so validation repertoires, with roughly 93% of cluster scores above 0. Most TCR sequences were observed very rarely across donors, whereas some public TCRs were present in many individuals. According to the authors, the approach could potentially be generalized to other disease states and immunological phenotypes. Cytomegalovirus status was reported to be diagnosed by the classifier with high specificity and sensitivity in both the original and validation cohorts. A later analysis lacked HLA typing for the validation cohort, so it scored co-occurrence in that cohort across all 120 or so repertoires. In vitro tests confirmed that a few of the cytomegalovirus-associated TCR beta chains recognize cytomegalovirus antigens.

Donors formed part of the validation cohort, which comprised 120 subjects and was distinct from the first cohort of some 700 subjects. Library construction relied on the immunoSEQ multiplex PCR assay. In the original analysis: A statistical classification framework was developed to diagnose cytomegalovirus status using the catalog of TCR beta chain sequences. TCRdb limited this immuneACCESS table to in-frame rearrangements with V and J called. A share of clones is missing; checked studies link under half to unresolved V genes, and the rest is unexplained. The DNA gave D and trimming, while V, J and clone size come from that table. In this sample the table shows 100,000 to 150,000 clones, 90% to 95% of which occur a single time. The ten largest clones take up around 1.3% of the sample.

The sequenced sample was PBMCs. The chain was built from TRBV5-1 and TRBJ2-1, and the D gene may be TRBD2, 5 bases matching. The sequence derives from a woman younger than 35 in good health and CMV-seronegative. The CDR3 protein is CASSFWEGGIDEQFF. In nucleotide form, the sequence is TGCGCCAGCAGCTTCTGGGAAGGAGGTATCGATGAGCAGTTCTTC. Extended through the reference TRBV5-1 and TRBJ2-1 proteins, this CDR3 yields the full variable domain: KAGVTQTPRYLIKTRGQQVTLSCSPISGHRSVSWYQQTPGQGLQFLFEYFSETQRNKGNFPGRFSGRQFSNSRSEMNVSTLELGDSALYLCASSFWEGGIDEQFFGPGTRLTVL.